Each of the 12 T cell receptor beta chains below was sequenced from the same sample in a study of cytomegalovirus exposure and HLA in healthy donors. The PCR had 60 Vbeta and 13 Jbeta primers. The assay was immunoSEQ multiplex PCR, and TCRdb's table has in-frame clones only and misses some. The sample carries hundreds of thousands of clones, 70% to 85% recorded once. The sample taken for sequencing was PBMCs. The receptors here all came from a woman in her thirties or forties in good health and CMV-seronegative.

The chain recombines TRBV7-3 with TRBJ1-1, with D perhaps TRBD1 (5 bases). Germline CDR1 SGHTA, CDR2 FQGTGA. The germline V and J ends were trimmed by 2 bases and 10 bases, with 20 bases remaining between them. This CDR3 is 15 amino acids long. This CDR3 reads CASSLGQAGGAGAFF. DNA for the CDR3: TGTGCCAGCAGCTTAGGGCAGGCGGGAGGGGCGGGAGCTTTCTTT.

V and J are TRBV19 and TRBJ1-6; 9 bases fit TRBD1. CDR3 length: 14 amino acids. The junction had 4 bases not matched to a gene; V was cut back by 6 bases and J by 7 bases. Germline CDR1 and CDR2: LNHDA and SQIVND (reference sequence). The DNA for the CDR3 is TGTGCCAGTAGGACCGGGACAGGGAATTCACCCCTCCACTTT. Translation: CASRTGTGNSPLHF.

Only a few counts were recorded for this clone. The chain carries TRBV5-6 and TRBJ1-1, with 9 bases that match TRBD1. CDR1 and CDR2 from the germline V gene are SGHDT and YYEEEE. The CDR3 covers 15 residues. With 2 bases clipped from V and 2 bases from J, the junction kept 4 bases outside the gene matches. The CDR3 here is CASSFDRGDNTEAFF. Written as DNA, the CDR3 is TGTGCCAGCAGCTTCGACAGGGGGGACAACACTGAAGCTTTCTTT.

The chain employs TRBV29-1 and TRBJ1-1, with TRBD1 identical over 9 bases. Germline trimming cut 3 bases from V and 9 bases from J; bases unmatched to any gene: 8. The CDR3 spans 13 residues. CDR1 and CDR2 from the germline V gene are SQVTM and ANQGSEA. The CDR3 DNA reads TGCAGCGTTGATCCCGGACAGGGGACAAAAGCTTTCTTT. Translation gives CSVDPGQGTKAFF. Supplemented by reference TRBV29-1 and TRBJ1-1, the full variable domain reads SAVISQKPSRDICQRGTSLTIQCQVDSQVTMMFWYRQQPGQSLTLIATANQGSEATYESGFVIDKFPISRPNLTFSTLTVSNMSPEDSSIYLCSVDPGQGTKAFFGQGTRLTVV.

The table lists this clone with a few counts. V and J are TRBV6-1 and TRBJ2-7; unclear D gene. Germline V lookup: CDR1 MNHNS, CDR2 SASEGT. V lost 2 bases, J lost 0 bases, and 11 bases lay in between. The CDR3 covers 15 residues. The CDR3 nucleotides are TGTGCCAGCAGTGAAAATACGGTGAGCTCCTACGAGCAGTACTTC. Amino acids: CASSENTVSSYEQYF.

Regarding this clone: The same CDR3 is also encoded by other DNA sequences in this sample. The genes are TRBV9 and TRBJ2-3, with 7 bases aligning to TRBD2. V lost 0 bases and J lost 6; bases outside the gene matches: 7. This CDR3 spans 15 amino acids. Germline CDR1 reads SGDLS; CDR2 reads YYNGEE. The CDR3, as DNA: TGTGCCAGCAGCGTAGGACTAGCTGGGGCGGATACGCAGTATTTT. Protein: CASSVGLAGADTQYF.

Regarding this clone: At one end, the junction sequence differs from germline, possibly due to a read error. The V call is TRBV7-7, the J call TRBJ2-1; 9 nucleotides match TRBD2. The CDR3 loop spans 16 amino acids. CDR1 SSHAT and CDR2 FNYEAQ come from the germline V gene (reference sequence). The CDR3, as DNA: TGTGCTAGCAGCTTGGGCGGGCAGCGGGGGGTCAATGAGCAGTTCTTC. Amino acid sequence: CASSLGGQRGVNEQFF.

This clone has only one observation. Within the sample, other DNA sequences also encode this same CDR3. The rearrangement joins TRBV9 to TRBJ2-2; perhaps TRBD2 as D (7 bases). The CDR3 spans 14 residues. V lost 0 bases and J lost 8, with 11 bases in between. Germline loops: CDR1 SGDLS, CDR2 YYNGEE. CDR3 protein: CASSVAAGAGELFF. CDR3 in DNA: TGTGCCAGCAGCGTAGCTGCGGGGGCTGGGGAGCTGTTTTTT.

The rearrangement uses TRBV6-6 and TRBJ2-7, with a tentative D call TRBD1 (5 bases). Per the germline V gene, CDR1 is MNHNY and CDR2 is SVGAGI (reference sequence). The length of the CDR3 is 14 residues. V was trimmed by 5 bases and J by 3 bases, leaving 14 bases between them. The CDR3 DNA sequence: TGTGCCAGCAGTCCCTGGGGCCTTATCTACGAGCAGTACTTC. This encodes CASSPWGLIYEQYF.

This clone appeared a few times. The rearrangement joins TRBV29-1 to TRBJ1-3, with no clear D. The CDR3 runs 11 residues. V lost 5 bases to trimming and J lost 4 bases, with 6 bases between them. Germline V lookup: CDR1 SQVTM, CDR2 ANQGSEA. The CDR3 is CSVLGGNTIYF. CDR3 in DNA: TGCAGCGTTCTGGGCGGAAACACCATATATTTT.

V is TRBV19 and J is TRBJ2-7; D ambiguous. V lost 5 bases, J lost 0 bases, and 11 bases lay in between. The germline V gene has CDR1 LNHDA and CDR2 SQIVND (reference sequence). CDR3 length: 14 residues. CDR3 sequence (DNA): TGTGCCAGTAGTTCCACGTCTAGCTCCTACGAGCAGTACTTC. Translation gives CASSSTSSSYEQYF.

J is TRBJ1-6 and V is TRBV7-9; D not resolved. Germline V gene sequence: CDR1 SEHNR, CDR2 FQNEAQ (reference sequence). V gave up 0 bases and J gave up 6 bases, with 15 bases separating them. This CDR3 contains 17 residues. DNA for the CDR3: TGTGCCAGCAGCTTAGCGAGGTTCGACTTAGGTAATTCACCCCTCCACTTT. It specifies CASSLARFDLGNSPLHF.